Following are 17 T cell receptor beta chains from one sample sequenced in a study of blood T cells in healthy people across ages. Using a J-beta primer mix together with a sample-barcoded 5' primer, a second PCR was run for about 6 to 12 cycles. TCRdb recomputed calls from the 5' RACE reads with MiXCR, one row per CDR3 protein. The sample holds under 800,000 distinct CDR3 sequences; under 25% are singletons and the top ten take about 3.6%. The sequenced sample was blood. These receptors were taken from a man in his 70s in good health.

The chain is built from TRBV20-1 and TRBJ2-3, with D hard to call. Germline V gene data show CDR1 as DFQATT and CDR2 as SNEGSKA (reference sequence). The CDR3 is made up of 16 amino acids. V was clipped by 2 bases and J by 0 bases, with 15 bases between them. The chain's CDR3 is CSARSPTRKSTDTQYF. CDR3 in DNA: TGCAGTGCTAGATCCCCGACCCGAAAGAGCACAGATACGCAGTATTTT.

In nucleotides, the CDR3 is TGTGCCAGCAGCCCAGTGGCGGGGGCCTACAATGAGCAGTTCTTC. Its protein product is CASSPVAGAYNEQFF. V is TRBV11-2 and J is TRBJ2-1, with 7 bases matching TRBD2. Germline V gene sequence: CDR1 SGHAT, CDR2 FQNNGV. The length of the CDR3 is 15 residues. Germline trimming cut 5 bases from V and 2 bases from J; bases unmatched to any gene: 6.

On this clonotype itself: One end of the junction is discordant with germline, which a read error may explain. The chain's CDR3 is CASRETGGASKPFF. DNA for the CDR3: TGTGCCAGCAGGGAGACAGGGGGCGCGTCAAAACCGTTTTTT. The chain links TRBV25-1 to TRBJ1-4, with 10 bases lining up with TRBD1. Looked up from germline, CDR1 is MGHDK and CDR2 is SYGVNS. This CDR3 is 14 amino acids long. Filled out from reference TRBV25-1 and TRBJ1-4, the complete variable domain reads EADIYQTPRYLVIGTGKKITLECSQTMGHDKMYWYQQDPGMELHLIHYSYGVNSTEKGDLSSESTVSRIRTEHFPLTLESARPSHTSQYLCASRETGGASKPFFGSGTQLSVL.

This clonotype was seen repeatedly, ten times or more. The chain employs TRBV28 and TRBJ2-7; D is uncertain. The CDR3 contains 18 residues. V shed 6 bases and J shed 0 bases, with 24 bases lying between them. The germline V gene has CDR1 MDHEN and CDR2 SYDVKM. CDR3: CASRPPRRLSSRSYEQYF. The CDR3 nucleotides read TGTGCCAGCAGACCTCCAAGACGCCTTAGCTCGCGCTCCTACGAGCAGTACTTC.

This chain links TRBV21-1 with TRBJ2-7; TRBD2 reflects the table's D call only, with no check against the DNA. TRBV21-1 is labeled a pseudogene. The CDR3 covers 13 residues. CDR3 sequence: CASRGDYNPEQYF. CDR3 sequence (DNA): TGTGCCAGCAGAGGGGACTATAACCCCGAGCAGTACTTC.

V is TRBV7-2 and J is TRBJ2-5, with 10 nucleotides matching TRBD2. This CDR3 region has 17 residues. Trimming took 5 bases from V and 1 from J; bases not matched to a gene: 10. CDR1 is SGHTA and CDR2 is FQGNSA in the germline V gene. The CDR3 protein is CASSRESGRGLQETQYF. DNA for the CDR3: TGTGCCAGCAGCCGGGAGAGCGGGAGGGGCCTCCAAGAGACCCAGTACTTC.

V usage is TRBV28 and J usage is TRBJ2-3, with 10 positions matching TRBD1. The CDR3 totals 15 residues. Germline V gene lookup returns CDR1 MDHEN and CDR2 SYDVKM. J gave up 4 bases and V 6 bases, and 7 bases lay outside the gene matches. CDR3 bases: TGTGCCAGCAGCCTCGACAGGGGGCGACCAGATACGCAGTATTTT. Its translation: CASSLDRGRPDTQYF.

The chain combines TRBV9 with TRBJ2-1, with TRBD1 matching 8 bases. From germline, CDR1 is SGDLS and CDR2 YYNGEE. This CDR3 has 15 amino acids. Trimming removed 0 bases from V and 8 bases from J; junction bases left unmatched: 7. CDR3 coding DNA: TGTGCCAGCAGCGTAGACCAGGACAGGGACGATGAGCAGTTCTTC. It encodes CASSVDQDRDDEQFF.

This clonotype appeared many times. CDR3 in DNA: TGTGCCAGCAGTCGAGACAGCTTCGGCTACACCTTC. This sequence encodes CASSRDSFGYTF. V is TRBV28 and J is TRBJ1-2; weak D call: TRBD1 (5 bases). Per germline, CDR1 MDHEN and CDR2 SYDVKM. The CDR3 covers 12 residues. Deletions cut 5 bases from V and 8 bases from J, with 12 bases between.

In this sample, this clonotype turned up a few times. The genes are TRBV29-1 and TRBJ2-7; 9 bases line up with TRBD2. The CDR3 runs 14 residues. The V segment lost 2 bases and the J segment 2 bases; nucleotides outside the gene matches: 4. In germline, CDR1 is SQVTM, CDR2 ANQGSEA. The CDR3 protein is CSVELAGFTYEQYF. The CDR3 region has the DNA TGCAGCGTTGAACTAGCGGGATTTACCTACGAGCAGTACTTC.

CDR3 loop: CASNVDFQGDYGYTF. In nucleotides, the CDR3 is TGTGCCAGCAACGTCGATTTCCAGGGGGACTATGGCTACACCTTC. The chain has TRBV7-9 and TRBJ1-2; 7 bases map to TRBD1. V lost 7 bases and J lost 3; bases outside the gene matches: 11. The CDR3 is 15 amino acids. Germline values: CDR1 SEHNR, CDR2 FQNEAQ (reference sequence).

The chain is built from TRBV2 and TRBJ2-7; perhaps TRBD2 as D (5 bases). The CDR3 loop spans 16 amino acids. From germline, CDR1 is SNHLY and CDR2 FYNNEI. Deletions cut 4 bases from V and 1 base from J, with 17 bases between. The CDR3 reads CASSVRGRGGSYEQYF. The DNA of the CDR3 is TGTGCCAGCAGTGTCCGGGGTCGAGGCGGGTCCTACGAGCAGTACTTC.

The V call is TRBV14, the J call TRBJ2-1; D uncertain. The CDR3 runs to 15 residues. V was pared by 5 bases and J by 0 bases, with 11 bases between. Germline V gene sequence: CDR1 SGHDN, CDR2 FVKESK. The DNA for the CDR3 is TGTGCCAGCAGCTACTTAATGAGCTCCTACAATGAGCAGTTCTTC. Its protein is CASSYLMSSYNEQFF.

This clonotype was detected only a few times. Compared with germline, one end of the junction differs, possibly owing to a read error. The gene calls are TRBV20-1 and TRBJ2-1; 8 nucleotides align to TRBD2. The CDR3 covers 14 residues. Germline lookup yields CDR1 DFQATT and CDR2 SNEGSKA (reference sequence). This CDR3 reads CNAHPGLGFNEQFF. The CDR3 DNA reads TGCAATGCTCACCCGGGACTAGGATTCAATGAGCAGTTCTTC.

This clonotype was seen a few times. The rearrangement links TRBV4-3 to TRBJ1-6; D unresolved. The CDR3 runs to 17 residues. CDR1 LGHNA and CDR2 YSLEER come from the germline V gene. V gave up 0 bases and J gave up 0 bases, with 9 bases separating them. CDR3 in DNA: TGCGCCAGCAGCCAAGAACGAGTTAGCTCCTATAATTCACCCCTCCACTTT. Protein: CASSQERVSSYNSPLHF.

In its sample, this clonotype was seen many times. The chain combines TRBV4-2 with TRBJ2-2; 8 bases match TRBD2. Trimming cost V 1 base and J 1 base; bases outside gene matches: 11. Germline CDR1 and CDR2: LGHNA and YNFKEQ. The CDR3 runs to 19 residues. CDR3 loop: CASSQVIAVTSVNTGELFF. In nucleotides, the CDR3 is TGTGCCAGCAGCCAAGTTATAGCGGTGACTAGCGTGAACACCGGGGAGCTGTTTTTT.

This chain links TRBV7-2 with TRBJ2-3; either TRBD1 or TRBD2 may fit D (5 bases each). The germline V gene encodes CDR1 SGHTA and CDR2 FQGNSA. V lost 1 base, J lost 8 bases, and 10 bases lay in between. This CDR3 contains 13 residues. DNA of the CDR3: TGTGCCAGCAGCTTAGGCAGGGCGGGTACGCAGTATTTT. Protein: CASSLGRAGTQYF.